The clone carrying this TCR beta chain was found once. Described treatment: randomized to nivolumab then ipilimumab (arm A) or the reverse (arm B). The data derive from a study of sequential checkpoint blockade in melanoma. V lost 5 bases and J 12 bases, leaving 14 bases between the germline ends. The germline V gene encodes CDR1 SEHNR and CDR2 FQNEAQ (reference sequence). The CDR3 totals 11 residues. Repertoires were generated with immunoSEQ multiplex PCR, while TCRdb's copy carries only in-frame clones and drops some. Of under 20,000 clones in the sample, 45% to 65% were seen once. The specimen comprised CD8+ T cells sorted from blood (inferred from file names), sampled from a patient given nivolumab and ipilimumab in sequence. The chain is built from TRBV7-9 and TRBJ2-7, with D possibly TRBD2 on 6 matching bases. The receptor was derived from a human donor with melanoma. CDR3 protein: CASSGGMLWYF. Written as DNA, the CDR3 is TGTGCCAGCAGCGGGGGGATGTTGTGGTACTTC. Full variable domain (missing parts from reference TRBV7-9 and TRBJ2-7): DTGVSQNPRHKITKRGQNVTFRCDPISEHNRLYWYRQTLGQGPEFLTYFQNEAQLEKSRLLSDRFSAERPKGSFSTLEIQRTEQGDSAMYLCASSGGMLWYFGPGTRLTVT.